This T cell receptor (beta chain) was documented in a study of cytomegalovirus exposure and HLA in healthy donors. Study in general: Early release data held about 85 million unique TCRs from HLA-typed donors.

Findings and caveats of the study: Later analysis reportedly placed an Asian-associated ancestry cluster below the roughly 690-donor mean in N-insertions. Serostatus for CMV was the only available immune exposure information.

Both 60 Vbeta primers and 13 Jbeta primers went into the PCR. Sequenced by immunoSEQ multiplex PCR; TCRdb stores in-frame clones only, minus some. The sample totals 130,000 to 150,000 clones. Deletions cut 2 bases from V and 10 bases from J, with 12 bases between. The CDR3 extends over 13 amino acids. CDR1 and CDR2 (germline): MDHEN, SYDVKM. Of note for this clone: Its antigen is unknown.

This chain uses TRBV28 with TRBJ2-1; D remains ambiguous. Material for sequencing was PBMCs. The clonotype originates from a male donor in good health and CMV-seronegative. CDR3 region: CASSLQRPGEQFF. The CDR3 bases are TGTGCCAGCAGTTTACAGCGCCCCGGAGAGCAGTTCTTC.